This entry describes one T cell receptor (beta chain). This sample stems from a study of blood T cell repertoires in COVID-19. Original methodology: Scientists estimated how many nucleated cells there were by amplifying reference gene primers. Sequencing used immunoSEQ multiplex PCR; TCRdb keeps in-frame clones, though not all of them. Clone size and V and J calls were adopted from that table, with D and trimming inferred from the DNA. The table lists around 300,000 clones, roughly 87% of them singletons. V lost 3 bases and J lost 6; bases outside the gene matches: 6. Germline values: CDR1 SGDLS, CDR2 YYNGEE. The CDR3 is 14 amino acids.

The receptor was isolated from a young man with active or convalescent COVID-19. The rearrangement links TRBV9 to TRBJ2-1; TRBD2 matches 7 bases. The specimen sequenced was peripheral blood. For the CDR3, the DNA is TGTGCCAGCAGCGAGGGTGGCGGGAGCAATGAGCAGTTCTTC. Amino acid sequence: CASSEGGGSNEQFF. The full variable domain, rest sourced from reference TRBV9 and TRBJ2-1, is DSGVTQTPKHLITATGQRVTLRCSPRSGDLSVYWYQQSLDQGLQFLIQYYNGEERAKGNILERFSAQQFPDLHSELNLSSLELGDSALYFCASSEGGGSNEQFFGPGTRLTVL.